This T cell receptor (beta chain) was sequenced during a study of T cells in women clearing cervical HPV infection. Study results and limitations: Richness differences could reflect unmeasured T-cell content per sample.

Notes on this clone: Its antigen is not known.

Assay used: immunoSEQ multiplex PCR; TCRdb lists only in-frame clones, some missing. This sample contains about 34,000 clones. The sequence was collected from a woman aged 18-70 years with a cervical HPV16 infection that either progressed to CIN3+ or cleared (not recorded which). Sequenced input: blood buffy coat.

The covered CDR3 bases are TGTGCCAGCAGCTTATCTCAGGGTACCGAAAAA. It translates to CASSLSQGTEK. The entire CDR3 is CASSLSQGTEKLFF. The chain is built from TRBV7-6 and TRBJ1-4; weak D call: TRBD1 (5 bases). The read gets to within 3 residues of the CDR3 end, and the germline J gene fills in the rest. The CDR3 is 14 residues long. The germline gives CDR1 SGHVS, CDR2 FNYEAQ. V was pared by 2 bases and J by 8 bases, with 12 bases between.